Listed here are 5 T cell receptor beta chains from one sample, sequenced in a study of OX40 agonist ivuxolimab in advanced cancers. Sequenced by immunoSEQ multiplex PCR; TCRdb stores in-frame clones only, minus some. The table lists 92,000 or so clones, roughly four fifths of them singletons. Sample: CD4+ or CD8+ T cells sorted from blood, taken in a trial of the OX40 agonist ivuxolimab. All receptors come from an adult with an advanced solid tumor such as melanoma, head and neck, liver or kidney cancer.

The rearrangement uses TRBV4-3 and TRBJ1-2, with 9 nucleotides matching TRBD1. This CDR3 is 16 amino acids long. The V gene's germline CDR1 is LGHNA and CDR2 YSLEER. V shed 0 bases, J shed 8 bases, and the junction held 10 bases outside the gene matches. CDR3 bases: TGCGCCAGCAGCCAAGATCGAGGGACAGGGATTAGGGGCTACACCTTC. It codes for CASSQDRGTGIRGYTF.

This sequence joins TRBV4-1 and TRBJ1-2; 7 bases agree with TRBD1. V lost 0 bases and J lost 6; bases outside the gene matches: 10. Germline assignment: CDR1 MGHRA and CDR2 YSYEKL. This CDR3 is 16 amino acids long. The CDR3: CASSQEGVGRGNGYTF. The CDR3 DNA follows: TGCGCCAGCAGCCAAGAAGGAGTCGGCAGGGGGAATGGCTACACCTTC.

This chain links TRBV18 with TRBJ2-7; D uncertain. Germline lookup yields CDR1 KGHSH and CDR2 LQKENI. This CDR3 is built from 14 residues. Trimming left V 3 bases short and J 0 bases short, with 9 bases between. Here the CDR3 reads CASSPVRISYEQYF. CDR3 sequence (DNA): TGTGCCAGCTCACCGGTACGGATCTCCTACGAGCAGTACTTC. The full variable domain, with the rest looked up from reference TRBV18 and TRBJ2-7, is NAGVMQNPRHLVRRRGQEARLRCSPMKGHSHVYWYRQLPEEGLKFMVYLQKENIIDESGMPKERFSAEFPKEGPSILRIQQVVRGDSAAYFCASSPVRISYEQYFGPGTRLTVT.

This chain links TRBV27 with TRBJ1-2, with no clear D. The CDR3 covers 16 residues. V lost 2 bases and J 1 base, leaving 14 bases between the germline ends. The V gene's germline CDR1 is MNHEY and CDR2 SMNVEV (reference sequence). The CDR3 DNA is TGTGCCAGCAGTTTAATTATCGGTACAGTTAACTATGGCTACACCTTC. This encodes CASSLIIGTVNYGYTF.

The chain has TRBV29-1 and TRBJ2-1, with 8 bases that match TRBD2. The CDR3 spans 14 residues. Germline CDR1 is SQVTM and CDR2 is ANQGSEA. Trimming took 6 bases from V and 1 from J; bases not matched to a gene: 5. This CDR3 is CSVLPSGSYNEQFF. The CDR3 DNA follows: TGCAGCGTCTTGCCTAGCGGGTCCTACAATGAGCAGTTCTTC.